The clone carrying this TCR beta chain occurred a few times. CD45RA-negative memory and CD45RA+ naive subsets were split from the CD4+ cells. The trim removed 0 bases at V and 3 bases at J, leaving 4 bases unmatched. CDR1 is KGHSH and CDR2 is LQKENI in the germline V gene. The CDR3 loop spans 15 amino acids. The data originate from a study of shared clonotypes between healthy human individuals. The assay used deep level. Here immunoSEQ multiplex PCR was the method, and the copy in TCRdb shows in-frame clones only, minus some. Of approximately 1.1 million clones in the sample, more than 75% were seen once.

The source of this sequence is a man aged 18 to 30 in good health. Some clones in this sample may be carry-over from other donors' samples. The sequencing sample was made of memory CD4+ T cells from PBMCs. Sample subset: CD45RA-negative fraction. The chain recombines TRBV18 with TRBJ1-2; 7 nucleotides match TRBD1. Here the CDR3 DNA reads TGTGCCAGCTCACCACCGAAAGGGGGCTACTATGGCTACACCTTC. This encodes CASSPPKGGYYGYTF.